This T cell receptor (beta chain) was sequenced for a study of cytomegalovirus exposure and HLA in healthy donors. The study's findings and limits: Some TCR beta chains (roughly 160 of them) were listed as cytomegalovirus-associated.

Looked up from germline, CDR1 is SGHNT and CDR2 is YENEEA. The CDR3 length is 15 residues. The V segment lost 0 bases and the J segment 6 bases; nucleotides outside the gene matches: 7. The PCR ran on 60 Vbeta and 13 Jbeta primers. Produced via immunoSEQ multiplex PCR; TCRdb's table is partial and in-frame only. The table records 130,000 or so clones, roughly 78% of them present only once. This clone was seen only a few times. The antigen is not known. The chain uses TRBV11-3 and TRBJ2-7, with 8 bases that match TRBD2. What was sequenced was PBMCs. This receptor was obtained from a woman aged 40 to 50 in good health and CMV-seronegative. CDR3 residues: CASSLESGSISEQYF. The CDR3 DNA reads TGTGCCAGCAGCTTAGAGAGCGGGAGTATAAGCGAGCAGTACTTC.